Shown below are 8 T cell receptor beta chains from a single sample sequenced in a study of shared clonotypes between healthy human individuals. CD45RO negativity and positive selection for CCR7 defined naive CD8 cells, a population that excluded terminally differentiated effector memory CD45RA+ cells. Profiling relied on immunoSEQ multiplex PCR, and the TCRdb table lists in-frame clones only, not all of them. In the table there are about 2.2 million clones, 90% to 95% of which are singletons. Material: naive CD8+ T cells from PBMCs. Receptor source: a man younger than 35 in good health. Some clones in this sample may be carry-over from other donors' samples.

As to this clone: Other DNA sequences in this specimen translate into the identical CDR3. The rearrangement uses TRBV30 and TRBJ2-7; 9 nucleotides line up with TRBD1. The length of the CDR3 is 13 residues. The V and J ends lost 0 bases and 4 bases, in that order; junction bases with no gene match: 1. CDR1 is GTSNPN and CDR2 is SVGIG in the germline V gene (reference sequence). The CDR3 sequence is CAWSVGQGYEQYF. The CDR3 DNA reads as TGTGCCTGGAGTGTAGGACAGGGGTACGAGCAGTACTTC.

The chain's CDR3 is CATSRTGQYYGYTF. CDR3 coding DNA: TGTGCCACCAGCAGGACGGGACAGTACTATGGCTACACCTTC. V gene TRBV15 combines with J gene TRBJ1-2, with TRBD1 matching over 7 bases. The V segment lost 3 bases and the J segment 3 bases; nucleotides outside the gene matches: 4. The germline gives CDR1 LNHNV, CDR2 YYDKDF (reference sequence). There are 14 residues in the CDR3.

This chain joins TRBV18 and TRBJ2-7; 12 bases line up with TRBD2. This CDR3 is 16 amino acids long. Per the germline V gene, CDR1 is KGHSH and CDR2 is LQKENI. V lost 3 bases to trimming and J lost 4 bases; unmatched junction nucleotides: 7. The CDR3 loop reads CASSPRLAGEMYEQYF. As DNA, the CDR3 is TGTGCCAGCTCACCCAGACTAGCGGGAGAGATGTACGAGCAGTACTTC.

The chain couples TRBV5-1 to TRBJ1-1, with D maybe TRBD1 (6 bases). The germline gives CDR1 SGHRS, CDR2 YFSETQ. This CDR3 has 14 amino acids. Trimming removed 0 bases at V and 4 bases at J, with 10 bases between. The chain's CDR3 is CASSLDRVVTEAFF. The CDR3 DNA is TGCGCCAGCAGCTTGGACAGGGTTGTCACTGAAGCTTTCTTT.

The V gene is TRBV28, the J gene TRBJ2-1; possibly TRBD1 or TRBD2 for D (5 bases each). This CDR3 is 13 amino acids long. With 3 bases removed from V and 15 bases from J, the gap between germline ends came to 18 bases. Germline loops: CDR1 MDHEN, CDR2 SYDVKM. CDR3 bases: TGTGCCAGCAGTTTCCTTGGGACCCCAGGGTCGTTCTTC. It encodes CASSFLGTPGSFF.

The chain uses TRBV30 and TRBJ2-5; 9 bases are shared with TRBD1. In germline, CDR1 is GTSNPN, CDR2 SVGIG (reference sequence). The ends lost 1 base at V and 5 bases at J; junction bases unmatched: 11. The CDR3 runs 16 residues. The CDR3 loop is CAWSGLGQGLGETQYF. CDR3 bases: TGTGCCTGGAGTGGCCTGGGACAGGGTCTAGGCGAGACCCAGTACTTC.

CDR3 nucleotides: TGTGCCAGCAGTTTTTCGGGGACCTATGGCTACACCTTC. This sequence encodes CASSFSGTYGYTF. The V gene is TRBV28, the J gene TRBJ1-2, with D possibly TRBD1 on 5 matching bases. V was clipped by 3 bases and J by 4 bases, with 9 bases between them. The CDR3 is 13 amino acids. Germline CDR1 reads MDHEN; CDR2 reads SYDVKM.

The CDR3, as DNA: TGTGCCAGCAGTTACTCGACAGCCCTTGCCTACGAGCAGTACTTC. Protein product: CASSYSTALAYEQYF. The gene calls are TRBV6-6 and TRBJ2-7; the D gene is possibly TRBD1 (5 bases). The germline CDR1 and CDR2 sequences are MNHNY and SVGAGI (reference sequence). CDR3 length: 15 amino acids. V was trimmed by 0 bases and J by 2 bases, leaving 11 bases between them.